Shown below are 25 T cell receptor beta chains from a single sample sequenced in a study of blood T cells in healthy people across ages. Through a sample-barcoded 5' primer and a J-beta primer mix, a second PCR was run for roughly 6 to 12 cycles. TCRdb re-called the 5' RACE reads through MiXCR, storing one row per CDR3 protein. The sample consists of around 1.1 million distinct CDR3 sequences, 35% to 45% of them appearing once. The source material was blood. The receptor set was obtained from a man between 18 and 29 years old in good health.

This chain joins TRBV5-5 and TRBJ1-2; 12 bases are a match to TRBD1. The trim removed 4 bases at V and 4 bases at J, leaving 8 bases unmatched. Germline V CDR1 and CDR2: SGHKS, YYEKEE (reference sequence). This CDR3 comprises 16 residues. CDR3 protein: CASSIGTGGDSYGYTF. The CDR3 DNA reads TGTGCCAGCAGCATTGGGACAGGGGGCGACAGCTATGGCTACACCTTC.

This chain links TRBV29-1 with TRBJ1-5; TRBD1 is a possible D gene (5 bases). Germline loops: CDR1 SQVTM, CDR2 ANQGSEA. This CDR3 spans 14 amino acids. The ends were cut back, 6 bases at V and 2 bases at J, with 14 bases in the middle. The CDR3 DNA follows: TGCAGCGTCCTCCAGGGCTACGGCAATCAGCCCCAGCATTTT. This translates into CSVLQGYGNQPQHF.

As for this clonotype: Just one base apart from a much larger clone, this may be a read error. This sequence joins TRBV5-1 and TRBJ2-1, with D possibly matching TRBD2 (5 bases). The CDR3 is 13 amino acids. In germline, CDR1 is SGHRS, CDR2 YFSETQ. The CDR3 spells CASSSWTVDERFF. For the CDR3, the DNA is TGCGCCAGCAGCTCGTGGACTGTGGATGAGCGGTTCTTC.

The chain has TRBV3-1 and TRBJ1-1; D possibly corresponds to TRBD1 (5 bases). There are 14 residues in the CDR3. V lost 5 bases, J lost 4 bases, and 14 bases lay in between. CDR1 LGHDT and CDR2 YNNKEL come from the germline V gene (reference sequence). The DNA of the CDR3 is TGTGCCAGCAGCGGAGGGGTTAGGGGCACTGAAGCTTTCTTT. Translated: CASSGGVRGTEAFF.

In its sample, this clonotype was seen many times. This chain joins TRBV29-1 and TRBJ2-1; tentative D call: TRBD2 (6 bases). Germline lookup yields CDR1 SQVTM and CDR2 ANQGSEA. The CDR3 sequence is 16 residues long. With 6 bases removed from V and 2 bases from J, the gap between germline ends came to 20 bases. The CDR3 sequence is CSVFSYSGDTYNEQFF. The CDR3 DNA follows: TGCAGCGTGTTTTCCTATAGCGGAGACACCTACAATGAGCAGTTCTTC.

The chain joins TRBV7-2 to TRBJ2-5, with TRBD2 matching over 10 bases. This CDR3 spans 15 amino acids. Trimming at V came to 6 bases and at J to 5 bases, leaving 9 bases not matched to a gene. The V gene's germline CDR1 is SGHTA and CDR2 FQGNSA. The CDR3 region is CASSVAGGPRETQYF. The CDR3 DNA is TGTGCCAGCAGTGTAGCGGGAGGACCGCGGGAGACCCAGTACTTC. The full variable domain, its missing parts supplied by reference TRBV7-2 and TRBJ2-5, is GAGVSQSPSNKVTEKGKDVELRCDPISGHTALYWYRQSLGQGLEFLIYFQGNSAPDKSGLPSDRFSAERTGGSVSTLTIQRTQQEDSAVYLCASSVAGGPRETQYFGPGTRLLVL.

This clonotype was recorded a few times. V and J are TRBV10-3 and TRBJ2-5; 15 nucleotides line up with TRBD2. From germline, CDR1 is ENHRY and CDR2 SYGVKD. The CDR3 is 15 amino acids. The V and J ends lost 6 bases and 3 bases, in that order; junction bases with no gene match: 2. The CDR3 region is CAIRGLAGGEETQYF. The CDR3 region has the DNA TGTGCCATCAGGGGACTAGCGGGGGGAGAAGAGACCCAGTACTTC.

This clonotype was detected only a few times. The chain uses TRBV9 and TRBJ2-3; 11 positions match TRBD2. Germline V CDR1 and CDR2: SGDLS, YYNGEE. After removal of 4 bases from V and 3 bases from J, the junction contained 7 bases not matched to a gene. The CDR3 is 16 amino acids. Here the CDR3 DNA reads TGTGCCAGCAGCCTCCGACTAGCGGGGCAAACAGATACGCAGTATTTT. This codes for CASSLRLAGQTDTQYF.

CDR3 DNA: TGCAGTGCTAGAGATGGGGCAGGGGGCACTGAAGCTTTCTTT. Protein: CSARDGAGGTEAFF. This chain links TRBV20-1 with TRBJ1-1; TRBD1 matches at 7 bases. This CDR3 has 14 residues. Germline V gives CDR1 DFQATT, CDR2 SNEGSKA (reference sequence). V lost 0 bases to trimming and J lost 4 bases; unmatched junction nucleotides: 5.

This clonotype was counted a few times. The gene calls are TRBV7-6 and TRBJ2-1, with a tentative D call TRBD2 (7 bases). Germline V lookup: CDR1 SGHVS, CDR2 FNYEAQ. V gave up 1 base and J gave up 7 bases, with 17 bases separating them. This CDR3 has 16 amino acids. CDR3 loop: CASSLEIGGARNEQFF. The CDR3, as DNA: TGTGCCAGCAGCTTAGAAATTGGGGGGGCTAGGAATGAGCAGTTCTTC.

This chain connects TRBV6-2 or TRBV6-3 to TRBJ2-1, with 11 bases fitting TRBD1. The CDR3 contains 16 residues. The V segment lost 2 bases and the J segment 8 bases; nucleotides outside the gene matches: 8. Per germline, CDR1 MNHEY and CDR2 SVGEGT. As DNA, the CDR3 is TGTGCCAGCAGTTACAGGGGACAGGGGGTCCTCCATGAGCAGTTCTTC. Its translation: CASSYRGQGVLHEQFF.

Here the CDR3 reads CASSLGWHTEAFF. The CDR3 DNA is TGTGCCAGCAGCTTAGGGTGGCACACTGAAGCTTTCTTT. This chain joins TRBV7-2 and TRBJ1-1; no reliable D call. Trimming pared 1 base from V and 3 bases from J, leaving 6 bases between. Germline V gene sequence: CDR1 SGHTA, CDR2 FQGNSA. The CDR3 is made up of 13 amino acids.

The chain combines TRBV30 with TRBJ2-5; 8 bases fit TRBD2. The V segment lost 3 bases and the J segment 1 base; nucleotides outside the gene matches: 7. CDR1 and CDR2 from the germline V gene are GTSNPN and SVGIG (reference sequence). This CDR3 is 15 amino acids long. In DNA, the CDR3 is TGTGCCTGGAGCGCGGGACTAGATCTCCAAGAGACCCAGTACTTC. This gives the protein CAWSAGLDLQETQYF.

The table lists this clonotype with a few counts. The CDR3 nucleotides read TGTGCCAGCAGTACCAGAGCGGGACAGATTAATTCACCCCTCCACTTT. This encodes CASSTRAGQINSPLHF. V and J are TRBV27 and TRBJ1-6; 7 positions agree with TRBD1. The CDR3 sequence is 16 residues long. The junction had 10 bases not matched to a gene; V was cut back by 5 bases and J by 6 bases. Germline CDR1 is MNHEY and CDR2 is SMNVEV (reference sequence).

This clonotype turned up a few times. The chain carries TRBV24-1 and TRBJ1-2; 12 bases match TRBD1. Germline CDR1 is KGHDR and CDR2 is SFDVKD. The CDR3 loop spans 18 amino acids. Trimming cost V 3 bases and J 3 bases; bases outside gene matches: 10. The CDR3 reads CATSDNRDRGPLYYGYTF. The CDR3 nucleotides are TGTGCCACCAGTGATAACCGGGACAGGGGGCCATTATACTATGGCTACACCTTC.

V gene TRBV6-1 combines with J gene TRBJ2-1; TRBD2 aligns across 8 bases. Germline loops: CDR1 MNHNS, CDR2 SASEGT. The CDR3 has 15 residues. V dropped 8 bases and J dropped 9; count of bases not matched to a gene: 15. For the CDR3, the DNA is TGTGCCAGCGCCCGCCGGGGGGGTGAGGGCGCTGAGCAGTTCTTC. It is translated as CASARRGGEGAEQFF.

The gene calls are TRBV28 and TRBJ2-1; 8 bases are shared with TRBD1. Germline values: CDR1 MDHEN, CDR2 SYDVKM. J gave up 5 bases and V 6 bases, and 3 bases lay outside the gene matches. The CDR3 length is 13 residues. CDR3 nucleotide sequence: TGTGCCAGCAGGCGGGGACAGGACAATGAGCAGTTCTTC. It encodes CASRRGQDNEQFF.

This clonotype was observed a few times. The gene calls are TRBV9 and TRBJ2-1; D may match TRBD1 or TRBD2 (5 bases each). This CDR3 region has 14 residues. The V gene lost 0 bases and the J gene lost 7 bases, with 11 bases spanning the gap. The germline gives CDR1 SGDLS, CDR2 YYNGEE. The chain's CDR3 is CASSVAGPGNEQFF. The CDR3 DNA reads as TGTGCCAGCAGCGTAGCGGGGCCCGGGAATGAGCAGTTCTTC.

The chain joins TRBV5-1 to TRBJ1-4; D is ambiguous. Germline CDR1 is SGHRS and CDR2 is YFSETQ. The CDR3 has 14 amino acids. Trimming left V 4 bases short and J 2 bases short, with 9 bases between. The CDR3 DNA sequence: TGCGCCAGCAGCGTGGGGAGTACTAATGAAAAACTGTTTTTT. Residues: CASSVGSTNEKLFF.

This clonotype came up a few times. The rearrangement links TRBV27 to TRBJ2-5; D assignment may be TRBD1 or TRBD2 (7 bases each). This CDR3 has 14 amino acids. Trimming took off 10 bases at V and 4 bases at J, with 19 bases between the two ends. Germline V gene sequence: CDR1 MNHEY, CDR2 SMNVEV (reference sequence). The CDR3 spells CATPEQGRGETQYF. CDR3 nucleotides: TGTGCCACACCAGAACAGGGGAGGGGAGAGACCCAGTACTTC.

This clonotype was seen just once. V and J are TRBV20-1 and TRBJ2-3, with D possibly being TRBD1 (6 bases). The germline V and J ends were trimmed by 3 bases and 0 bases, with 13 bases remaining between them. The CDR3 contains 15 residues. CDR1 is DFQATT, CDR2 SNEGSKA, per germline (reference sequence). CDR3: CSASRTAESTDTQYF. The CDR3 region has the DNA TGCAGTGCTAGCAGGACAGCAGAGAGCACAGATACGCAGTATTTT.

This clonotype occurred a few times. The rearrangement uses TRBV7-2 and TRBJ1-4, with unresolved D. The V gene's germline CDR1 is SGHTA and CDR2 FQGNSA. V lost 0 bases and J lost 10, with 6 bases in between. The CDR3 spans 12 residues. The CDR3 nucleotides read TGTGCCAGCAGCTTAGCGCGAGGAAAACTGTTTTTT. Translated: CASSLARGKLFF.

CDR3 sequence reads: CASSLDAAGEQFF. Here the CDR3 DNA reads TGTGCCAGCAGTTTGGACGCCGCGGGGGAGCAGTTCTTC. The V call is TRBV2, the J call TRBJ2-1; possibly TRBD2 for D (6 bases). The CDR3 sequence is 13 residues long. V lost 5 bases and J 10 bases, leaving 15 bases between the germline ends. Germline CDR1 and CDR2: SNHLY and FYNNEI.

This chain links TRBV20-1 with TRBJ2-7, with D perhaps matching TRBD1 or TRBD2 (6 bases each). The CDR3 length is 13 residues. V was pared by 6 bases and J by 1 base, with 13 bases between. Looked up from germline, CDR1 is DFQATT and CDR2 is SNEGSKA (reference sequence). CDR3 bases: TGCAGTGCCGAAGGGGGGAGTTCCTACGAGCAGTACTTC. This sequence encodes CSAEGGSSYEQYF.

The rearrangement joins TRBV6-5 to TRBJ2-1, with D hard to call. The V gene's germline CDR1 is MNHEY and CDR2 SVGAGI. V was trimmed by 1 base and J by 0 bases, leaving 7 bases between them. There are 15 residues in the CDR3. CDR3 loop: CASSYLPSSYNEQFF. The CDR3 DNA sequence: TGTGCCAGCAGTTACTTACCCAGCTCCTACAATGAGCAGTTCTTC.